One sample yielded the 31 T cell receptor beta chains listed below, sequenced in a study of tumor-infiltrating lymphocytes in primary liver carcinoma. Starting from approximately 470 ng of total RNA, TCR beta cDNA was produced with a primer in the constant region. TCR beta libraries came from three nested multiplex PCR rounds using slightly modified ARM-PCR. Use of TRBV1-TRBV30 forward primers with a C-beta reverse primer characterized the first two PCR rounds, which lasted nine to eleven cycles each. TCRdb called the multiplex PCR reads again in MiXCR, with one record for every CDR3 protein. The sample consists of 35,000 to 50,000 distinct CDR3 sequences, 75% of them appearing once. Extraction of RNA together with DNA used 20-30 mg of unsorted bulk tissue. Sequenced sample: tumor-adjacent normal liver tissue. The receptors were sampled from a woman in her twenties or thirties with primary liver carcinoma and hepatitis B virus infection.

J is TRBJ2-7 and V is TRBV20-1; D may be TRBD2 (6 bases). V was pared by 1 base and J by 4 bases, with 23 bases between. Germline assignment: CDR1 DFQATT and CDR2 SNEGSKA (reference sequence). The CDR3 is made up of 17 amino acids. The CDR3 spells CSARAPGLSGGYYEQYF. For the CDR3, the DNA is TGCAGTGCTAGAGCCCCAGGATTGAGTGGAGGGTATTACGAGCAGTACTTC.

A note on this clonotype: Mismatch with germline at one junction end may stem from a read error. The chain uses TRBV7-9 and TRBJ1-2; a weak D match, TRBD1 (6 bases). The germline CDR1 and CDR2 sequences are SEHNR and FQNEAQ (reference sequence). This CDR3 comprises 14 residues. CDR3 region: CAGSFRGSVEGYTF. The CDR3 coding sequence is TGTGCCGGCAGCTTTAGGGGGTCGGTCGAGGGCTACACCTTC. Drawing the rest from reference TRBV7-9 and TRBJ1-2, the complete variable domain is DTGVSQNPRHKITKRGQNVTFRCDPISEHNRLYWYRQTLGQGPEFLTYFQNEAQLEKSRLLSDRFSAERPKGSFSTLEIQRTEQGDSAMYLCAGSFRGSVEGYTFGSGTRLTVV.

The gene calls are TRBV28 and TRBJ2-2, with a possible D match to TRBD2 (5 bases). Trimming removed 1 base from V and 9 bases from J, with 15 bases in between. Germline V gives CDR1 MDHEN, CDR2 SYDVKM. The CDR3 extends over 15 amino acids. The CDR3 sequence: CASSLLATGTRELFF. CDR3 nucleotides: TGTGCCAGCAGTTTATTAGCGACCGGAACCCGGGAGCTGTTTTTT.

There are many counts of this clonotype. The rearrangement joins TRBV13 to TRBJ2-7, with 8 bases lining up with TRBD1. This CDR3 has 14 residues. With 5 bases clipped from V and 5 bases from J, the junction kept 8 bases outside the gene matches. CDR1 and CDR2 (germline): PRHDT, FYEKMQ (reference sequence). The CDR3 loop reads CASSDGQGSHEQYF. For the CDR3, the DNA is TGTGCCAGCAGCGATGGACAGGGTTCCCACGAGCAGTACTTC.

The V gene is TRBV28, the J gene TRBJ2-7; D is undetermined. V was trimmed by 4 bases and J by 2 bases, leaving 18 bases between them. From germline, CDR1 is MDHEN and CDR2 SYDVKM. The CDR3 is made up of 16 amino acids. In DNA form, the CDR3 reads TGTGCCAGCAGTTCCCCCCTACGTTACTTAACCTACGAGCAGTACTTC. Protein product: CASSSPLRYLTYEQYF.

Turning to this clonotype: Germline is not matched at one junction end, which may reflect a read error. The chain recombines TRBV29-1 with TRBJ2-6; the D is unclear. Germline V gives CDR1 SQVTM, CDR2 ANQGSEA. The CDR3 totals 15 residues. The CDR3 bases are TGCAGCGCGAGCACGCAGAGCACTGGGGTCAACGTCCTGACTTTC. Amino acids: CSASTQSTGVNVLTF.

Turning to this clonotype: A much larger clone differs from this one at a single base, so this may be a read error. The V and J genes are TRBV28 and TRBJ1-2; D remains unclear. This CDR3 is built from 13 residues. Germline CDR1 is MDHEN and CDR2 is SYDVKM. The CDR3 DNA follows: TGTGTCAGCACTGTCCGGAGCTTCTATGGCTACACCTTC. Amino acids: CVSTVRSFYGYTF.

For this clonotype: One junction end does not reproduce the germline sequence, and a read error may be involved. The V and J genes are TRBV4-2 and TRBJ2-7; 9 nucleotides agree with TRBD2. CDR3 length equals 16 residues. Germline assignment: CDR1 LGHNA and CDR2 YNFKEQ. CDR3 coding DNA: TGTGCCAGCGGCCAAGATCCCAGCGGGGGGACCCACGAGCAGTACTTC. This encodes CASGQDPSGGTHEQYF.

Of note for this clonotype: One end of the junction is discordant with germline, which a read error may explain. The CDR3 sequence: CANSFMSYVQYF. The CDR3 nucleotides are TGTGCCAACAGCTTCATGAGTTACGTGCAGTACTTC. V usage is TRBV11-1 and J usage is TRBJ2-7; D unclear. Germline loops: CDR1 SGHAT, CDR2 FQDESV (reference sequence). The CDR3 totals 12 residues.

This clonotype was recorded a few times. The chain uses TRBV9 and TRBJ2-2; 7 positions match TRBD1. CDR1 is SGDLS and CDR2 is YYNGEE in the germline V gene. The CDR3 covers 13 residues. V lost 4 bases and J lost 6; bases outside the gene matches: 3. The CDR3 here is CASSPGGAGELFF. CDR3 sequence (DNA): TGTGCCAGCAGCCCAGGGGGAGCCGGGGAGCTGTTTTTT.

With respect to this clonotype: At one end the junction does not follow the germline gene, possibly because of a read error. The rearrangement uses TRBV7-8 and TRBJ2-7; tentatively, D is TRBD1 (6 bases). The CDR3 covers 16 residues. Germline-derived CDR1 and CDR2 are SGHVS and FQNEAQ. The CDR3 reads CASSAPRGLALCEQCF. The DNA of the CDR3 is TGTGCCAGCAGCGCCCCCAGGGGCCTCGCCCTCTGCGAGCAGTGCTTC.

This chain joins TRBV20-1 and TRBJ1-3; 10 bases match TRBD1. The germline V gene has CDR1 DFQATT and CDR2 SNEGSKA (reference sequence). The CDR3 extends over 13 amino acids. V gave up 5 bases and J gave up 2 bases; unmatched junction bases: 0. CDR3 nucleotide sequence: TGCAGTGCTGGGACAGGGGCTGGAAACACCATATATTTT. Protein sequence: CSAGTGAGNTIYF.

Points on this clonotype: A much more abundant neighbour one base away suggests this may be a read error. This chain joins TRBV28 and TRBJ2-6, with D perhaps TRBD2 (5 bases). The CDR3 has 19 amino acids. Germline V gene data show CDR1 as MDHEN and CDR2 as SYDVKM. The CDR3 reads CANSLSELDSGSWANVLTF. In nucleotides, the CDR3 is TGTGCCAACAGTTTATCAGAGCTGGACTCTGGGTCTTGGGCCAACGTCCTGACTTTC.

This clonotype has more than one count but fewer than ten. The rearrangement links TRBV11-2 to TRBJ2-3; TRBD2 aligns across 8 bases. Germline V gene lookup returns CDR1 SGHAT and CDR2 FQNNGV. CDR3 length: 17 residues. Here the CDR3 reads CASNHRGSGSLTDTQYF. CDR3 nucleotides: TGTGCTAGTAACCATCGAGGGAGCGGGAGCCTCACAGATACGCAGTATTTT.

Note on this clonotype: A junction boundary mismatches the germline segment, possibly from a read error. The V call is TRBV6-2 or TRBV6-3, the J call TRBJ2-7; 7 bases line up with TRBD2. The CDR3 spans 15 residues. Germline V gene lookup returns CDR1 MNHEY and CDR2 SVGEGT. CDR3 sequence (DNA): TGTGACAGCAGCCCGTTTGCGGGAGCCATAAACGAGCAGTACTTC. Its protein product is CDSSPFAGAINEQYF.

Of note for this clonotype: A junction end diverges from the germline sequence, so it may reflect a read error. The rearrangement joins TRBV11-2 to TRBJ2-7; D may be TRBD2 (5 bases). Germline V gene sequence: CDR1 SGHAT, CDR2 FQNNGV. The CDR3 length is 11 residues. The CDR3 region is CASSLATEHYF. CDR3 nucleotide sequence: TGTGCCAGCAGTCTAGCCACTGAGCACTACTTC. Using reference TRBV11-2 and TRBJ2-7 for the parts outside the CDR3, the full variable domain is EAGVAQSPRYKIIEKRQSVAFWCNPISGHATLYWYQQILGQGPKLLIQFQNNGVVDDSQLPKDRFSAERLKGVDSTLKIQPAKLEDSAVYLCASSLATEHYFGPGTRLTVT.

Regarding this clonotype: The germline gene is not matched at one end of the junction; a read error may be the cause. The chain has TRBV5-6 and TRBJ2-2; D not certain. Germline V lookup: CDR1 SGHDT, CDR2 YYEEEE. This CDR3 region has 15 residues. The CDR3 spells CAGGLAPRITVELFF. The CDR3 DNA follows: TGTGCCGGCGGCTTGGCACCCAGAATCACCGTGGAGCTGTTTTTT.

With regard to this clonotype: At one end, the junction sequence differs from germline, possibly due to a read error. The chain employs TRBV12-3 or TRBV12-4 and TRBJ1-5; a possible D gene is TRBD1 (6 bases). The CDR3 consists of 15 residues. The CDR3 is CASSSRRGGGQPHHF. In DNA form, the CDR3 reads TGTGCCAGCAGTTCCCGTAGGGGTGGGGGCCAGCCCCATCATTTT.

Concerning this clonotype: Likely a read error: the CDR3 ends without its conserved phenylalanine or tryptophan. The chain combines TRBV12-3 or TRBV12-4 with TRBJ2-2, with 8 bases fitting TRBD2. Unmatched junction bases numbered 5, after V lost 5 bases and J lost 6 bases. CDR3 length equals 14 residues. The CDR3 sequence: CASSQGLGAGELFY. The CDR3 region has the DNA TGTGCCAGCAGTCAGGGACTAGGGGCCGGGGAGCTGTTTTAT.

Points on this clonotype: This is likely a read error, given that the CDR3 carries no conserved phenylalanine or tryptophan at its end. V usage is TRBV29-1 and J usage is TRBJ2-4; D assignment may be TRBD1 or TRBD2 (5 bases each). Germline lookup yields CDR1 SQVTM and CDR2 ANQGSEA. Deletions cut 0 bases from V and 4 bases from J, with 7 bases between. The CDR3 totals 13 residues. CDR3 protein: CSVEEGTKNIQYI. DNA for the CDR3: TGCAGCGTTGAAGAGGGGACGAAAAACATTCAGTACATC.

Of note for this clonotype: Germline is not matched at one junction end, which may reflect a read error. The chain links TRBV14 to TRBJ2-3, with unresolved D. Germline V gene sequence: CDR1 SGHDN, CDR2 FVKESK. The CDR3 is 14 residues long. CDR3 in DNA: TGTGCCAGCAGCCAAGATGTCGGCACTGATACGCAGTATTTT. Residues: CASSQDVGTDTQYF. The variable domain in full, completed from reference TRBV14 and TRBJ2-3, reads EAGVTQFPSHSVIEKGQTVTLRCDPISGHDNLYWYRRVMGKEIKFLLHFVKESKQDESGMPNNRFLAERTGGTYSTLKVQPAELEDSGVYFCASSQDVGTDTQYFGPGTRLTVL.

To note about this clonotype: The missing conserved phenylalanine or tryptophan at the end of this CDR3 makes a read error likely. The gene calls are TRBV12-3 or TRBV12-4 and TRBJ1-6, with a possible D match to TRBD1 (5 bases). This CDR3 comprises 15 residues. V lost 3 bases and J lost 1, with 7 bases in between. This CDR3 is CASSFAGSYNSPLHY. DNA of the CDR3: TGTGCCAGCAGTTTTGCAGGGTCCTATAATTCACCCCTCCACTAT.

In regard to this clonotype: At one end the junction does not follow the germline gene, possibly because of a read error. The chain links TRBV5-6 to TRBJ1-2, with D possibly TRBD1 on 5 matching bases. Germline CDR1 reads SGHDT; CDR2 reads YYEEEE. CDR3 length: 14 amino acids. CDR3 loop: CPSIAGYGDYDYTF. DNA for the CDR3: TGTCCCAGCATCGCAGGGTATGGTGACTATGACTACACCTTC. The entire variable domain, with the rest obtained from reference TRBV5-6 and TRBJ1-2, is as follows: DAGVTQSPTHLIKTRGQQVTLRCSPKSGHDTVSWYQQALGQGPQFIFQYYEEEERQRGNFPDRFSGHQFPNYSSELNVNALLLGDSALYLCPSIAGYGDYDYTFGSGTRLTVV.

Points on this clonotype: A much larger clonotype is one base distant, so this may be a read error. The V and J genes are TRBV7-9 and TRBJ2-5; TRBD2 aligns across 10 bases. The V gene's germline CDR1 is SEHNR and CDR2 FQNEAQ (reference sequence). The CDR3 runs 17 residues. The V gene end was trimmed by 4 bases and the J gene end by 5 bases; junction bases not matched to a gene: 13. CDR3 DNA sequence: TGTGCCAGCAGCTCATGGACTAGCGGTTCTAGAATGGAGACCCAGTACTTC. Protein product: CASSSWTSGSRMETQYF.

A remark on this clonotype: A read error may account for a junction end that differs from germline. The chain joins TRBV4-3 to TRBJ2-1, with a tentative D call TRBD2 (6 bases). Germline-derived CDR1 and CDR2 are LGHNA and YSLEER. The CDR3 length is 16 residues. The CDR3 here is CTSSRDAGSSYNERFF. CDR3 nucleotide sequence: TGCACTAGCAGCAGAGATGCGGGAAGCTCCTACAATGAGCGGTTCTTC.

In regard to this clonotype: One end of the junction fails to match germline, which may point to a read error. The rearrangement links TRBV6-1 to TRBJ1-2, with 8 bases lining up with TRBD1. Germline V gene sequence: CDR1 MNHNS, CDR2 SASEGT. The CDR3 extends over 14 amino acids. Written as DNA, the CDR3 is TGTGCCAGCAGCCGGGACAGGAAAAACCATGGCCACACCTTC. Amino acid sequence: CASSRDRKNHGHTF.

There are many counts of this clonotype. The CDR3 DNA reads TGCGCCAGCAGCCCGGACAGGGTGGGACAAGAGACCCAGTACTTC. Its protein is CASSPDRVGQETQYF. The J gene is TRBJ2-5, the V gene TRBV5-1; TRBD1 matches 8 bases. CDR3 length: 15 residues. The V and J ends lost 4 bases and 2 bases, in that order; junction bases with no gene match: 7. Germline V CDR1 and CDR2: SGHRS, YFSETQ.

Turning to this clonotype: One base away lies a much larger clone, so this may be a sequencing read error. The J gene is TRBJ2-7, the V gene TRBV5-1, with D unclear. Per germline, CDR1 SGHRS and CDR2 YFSETQ. The CDR3 extends over 14 amino acids. The CDR3 DNA reads as TGCGCCAACAGCCCACCCGGAGCCCCCTACGAGCAGTACTTC. Residues: CANSPPGAPYEQYF. Full variable domain (remainder filled in from reference TRBV5-1 and TRBJ2-7): KAGVTQTPRYLIKTRGQQVTLSCSPISGHRSVSWYQQTPGQGLQFLFEYFSETQRNKGNFPGRFSGRQFSNSRSEMNVSTLELGDSALYLCANSPPGAPYEQYFGPGTRLTVT.

The chain uses TRBV11-2 and TRBJ2-5; a possible D gene is TRBD2 (7 bases). The CDR3 contains 16 residues. V was trimmed by 5 bases and J by 3 bases, leaving 19 bases between them. The germline CDR1 and CDR2 sequences are SGHAT and FQNNGV. CDR3 sequence (DNA): TGTGCCAGCAGCACAAGGACGGGGGGCGGGAAAGAGACCCAGTACTTC. This sequence encodes CASSTRTGGGKETQYF.

To note about this clonotype: A read error may account for a junction end that differs from germline. V usage is TRBV28 and J usage is TRBJ2-6; unclear D gene. Germline lookup yields CDR1 MDHEN and CDR2 SYDVKM. This CDR3 is 18 amino acids long. For the CDR3, the DNA is TGTGTCAGCAGTCTCATCCGGCGGCTGGGCCGCGGGGCCAACGTCCTGACTTTC. This sequence encodes CVSSLIRRLGRGANVLTF. The full variable domain, with the rest looked up from reference TRBV28 and TRBJ2-6, is DVKVTQSSRYLVKRTGEKVFLECVQDMDHENMFWYRQDPGLGLRLIYFSYDVKMKEKGDIPEGYSVSREKKERFSLILESASTNQTSMYLCVSSLIRRLGRGANVLTFGAGSRLTVL.

In regard to this clonotype: A read error may produce the germline difference seen at one junction end. This chain links TRBV12-3 or TRBV12-4 with TRBJ1-5, with D unresolved. This CDR3 has 14 residues. As DNA, the CDR3 is TGTGCCAGCAGCGCTGACGGGCACAATCAGACCCAGCATTTT. Residues: CASSADGHNQTQHF.